This record concerns one T cell receptor beta chain sequence. Its matching antigen is unknown. This sample was taken from a study of CD8 T cells in ankylosing spondylitis. The V segment lost 2 bases and the J segment 5 bases; nucleotides outside the gene matches: 11. The CDR3 is 17 residues long. Looked up from germline, CDR1 is SEHNR and CDR2 is FQNEAQ (reference sequence). For TCR beta, libraries came from quantitative 5'-RACE with molecular barcodes. TCRdb fed the 5' RACE reads into MiXCR, producing one record per CDR3 protein. The repertoire has about 220,000 distinct CDR3 sequences, around 6.6% of them found once; the top ten carry approximately 15%. Study-wide results and limits: In ankylosing spondylitis patients, matched synovial fluid reportedly showed significant enrichment of disease-linked clones. One TCR beta motif, made up of 7 or 8 highly homologous variants, appeared characteristic of ankylosing spondylitis blood.

The sample was blood, either unsorted or a sorted T cell fraction (not recorded which). The source is a male donor with ankylosing spondylitis. The rearrangement uses TRBV7-9 and TRBJ2-5; TRBD1 matches 10 bases. CDR3 nucleotides: TGTGCCAGCAGCTTACCCGGGGACAGGGGAAATCTCGAGACCCAGTACTTC. It specifies CASSLPGDRGNLETQYF. The variable domain in full, with the rest retrieved from reference TRBV7-9 and TRBJ2-5, is DTGVSQNPRHKITKRGQNVTFRCDPISEHNRLYWYRQTLGQGPEFLTYFQNEAQLEKSRLLSDRFSAERPKGSFSTLEIQRTEQGDSAMYLCASSLPGDRGNLETQYFGPGTRLLVL.